One sample yielded the 28 T cell receptor beta chains listed below, sequenced in a study of early T cells in non-severe SARS-CoV-2 infection. TCRdb re-called the 5' RACE reads through MiXCR, storing one row per CDR3 protein. The sample has tens of thousands of distinct CDR3 sequences; 20% to 25% are singletons. This specimen consisted of whole blood, obtained at baseline. The receptors originated from an adult who was a healthcare worker with PCR-confirmed SARS-CoV-2 infection or an uninfected control (not recorded which).

This clonotype came up many times. The chain employs TRBV4-1 and TRBJ1-6; TRBD1 matches 9 bases. Germline V gene data show CDR1 as MGHRA and CDR2 as YSYEKL. The ends lost 4 bases at V and 5 bases at J; junction bases unmatched: 6. This CDR3 contains 16 residues. CDR3 bases: TGCGCCAGCAGCCTAAGGACAGGGGAAGATAATTCACCCCTCCACTTT. Translating it yields CASSLRTGEDNSPLHF.

This clonotype showed up just a few times. The V call is TRBV20-1, the J call TRBJ2-7, with 9 bases aligning to TRBD2. V shed 0 bases, J shed 5 bases, and the junction held 5 bases outside the gene matches. The CDR3 is made up of 14 amino acids. Germline assignment: CDR1 DFQATT and CDR2 SNEGSKA (reference sequence). CDR3 residues: CSARDGGGADEQYF. CDR3 nucleotides: TGCAGTGCTAGAGATGGCGGGGGGGCCGACGAGCAGTACTTC.

This clonotype was observed a few times. The chain links TRBV3-1 to TRBJ2-7; TRBD2 matches 7 bases. Unmatched junction bases numbered 11, after V lost 4 bases and J lost 2 bases. The germline CDR1 and CDR2 sequences are LGHDT and YNNKEL (reference sequence). The CDR3 extends over 16 amino acids. CDR3 coding DNA: TGTGCCAGCAGCCGCCCGGCGGGGGAAGGCGCCTACGAGCAGTACTTC. Translation gives CASSRPAGEGAYEQYF.

This clonotype was picked up a small number of times. This rearrangement joins TRBV5-1 to TRBJ1-2; the D gene is possibly TRBD1 (6 bases). V was clipped by 7 bases and J by 0 bases, with 16 bases between them. The CDR3 is made up of 15 amino acids. Germline loops: CDR1 SGHRS, CDR2 YFSETQ. CDR3 bases: TGCGCCAGCTTCGGACAGCCGAATGCTAACTATGGCTACACCTTC. As protein: CASFGQPNANYGYTF.

This chain joins TRBV7-9 and TRBJ2-7; D is unclear. CDR1 and CDR2 (germline): SEHNR, FQNEAQ (reference sequence). The CDR3 has 13 amino acids. The ends were cut back, 5 bases at V and 1 base at J, with 9 bases in the middle. DNA for the CDR3: TGTGCCAGCAGCAACCTGCGATCCTACGAGCAGTACTTC. This gives the protein CASSNLRSYEQYF.

This clonotype came up many times. The rearrangement uses TRBV5-1 and TRBJ2-2; D is undetermined. Trimming stripped 0 bases from V and 2 bases from J, with 5 bases between. This CDR3 contains 14 residues. CDR1 SGHRS and CDR2 YFSETQ come from the germline V gene. CDR3 nucleotides: TGCGCCAGCAGCTTGGGACTTAACACCGGGGAGCTGTTTTTT. This encodes CASSLGLNTGELFF.

In its sample, this clonotype was seen a few times. A junction end diverges from the germline sequence, so it may reflect a read error. This chain links TRBV7-7 with TRBJ2-2, with D perhaps TRBD2 (6 bases). This CDR3 has 15 residues. Germline V gene data show CDR1 as SSHAT and CDR2 as FNYEAQ (reference sequence). Here the CDR3 DNA reads TGTGCTAGCAGCGACCGGGACTCATACACCGGGGAGCTGTTTTTT. Translation: CASSDRDSYTGELFF.

This clonotype was seen a few times. The chain carries TRBV5-1 and TRBJ2-3, with D possibly being TRBD2 (5 bases). Germline CDR1 is SGHRS and CDR2 is YFSETQ. The CDR3 totals 15 residues. V lost 5 bases and J lost 1, with 14 bases in between. Here the CDR3 reads CASSPPGSGTDTQYF. The CDR3 nucleotides read TGCGCCAGCAGTCCTCCGGGGTCGGGCACAGATACGCAGTATTTT. Supplemented by reference TRBV5-1 and TRBJ2-3, the full variable domain reads KAGVTQTPRYLIKTRGQQVTLSCSPISGHRSVSWYQQTPGQGLQFLFEYFSETQRNKGNFPGRFSGRQFSNSRSEMNVSTLELGDSALYLCASSPPGSGTDTQYFGPGTRLTVL.

The genes are TRBV11-2 and TRBJ2-3; no clear D gene. The CDR3 runs 15 residues. The germline V and J ends were trimmed by 2 bases and 0 bases, with 9 bases remaining between them. CDR1 and CDR2 (germline): SGHAT, FQNNGV. The CDR3 nucleotides read TGTGCCAGCAGCTTAATGGGGTCGAGCACAGATACGCAGTATTTT. It translates to CASSLMGSSTDTQYF.

The chain carries TRBV27 and TRBJ1-5; D gene uncertain. Germline CDR1 and CDR2: MNHEY and SMNVEV (reference sequence). Trimming took off 5 bases at V and 3 bases at J, with 14 bases between the two ends. The CDR3 is made up of 15 amino acids. The CDR3 DNA is TGTGCCAGCAGTCCAACGAGCAGCGACAATCAGCCCCAGCATTTT. Translation: CASSPTSSDNQPQHF.

This clonotype turned up a few times. V is TRBV7-2 and J is TRBJ2-1; D gene uncertain. There are 12 residues in the CDR3. V was trimmed by 1 base and J by 8 bases, leaving 6 bases between them. The germline gives CDR1 SGHTA, CDR2 FQGNSA. The CDR3 protein is CASSLGRYEQFF. The CDR3 nucleotides read TGTGCCAGCAGCTTAGGAAGGTATGAGCAGTTCTTC.

The table lists this clonotype with a few counts. V is TRBV7-3 and J is TRBJ2-5; 8 bases line up with TRBD2. The CDR3 runs to 16 residues. V was pared by 6 bases and J by 3 bases, with 12 bases of the junction left unmatched. The germline V gene encodes CDR1 SGHTA and CDR2 FQGTGA. The CDR3 sequence is CASSLGLALGEETQYF. The CDR3 DNA reads TGTGCCAGCAGTCTCGGACTAGCTCTTGGGGAAGAGACCCAGTACTTC.

This clonotype has only a few counts. The rearrangement uses TRBV11-2 and TRBJ1-2; no clear D gene. There are 12 residues in the CDR3. V was trimmed by 4 bases and J by 10 bases, leaving 13 bases between them. Germline V gives CDR1 SGHAT, CDR2 FQNNGV. DNA for the CDR3: TGTGCCAGCAGCTCCACGGTGTCAGCCTACACCTTC. Amino acid sequence: CASSSTVSAYTF.

V usage is TRBV12-3 or TRBV12-4 and J usage is TRBJ1-2, with 7 bases matching TRBD1. Unmatched junction bases numbered 5, after V lost 4 bases and J lost 0 bases. The CDR3 is 15 amino acids. The CDR3 region is CASSSTGASNYGYTF. Written as DNA, the CDR3 is TGTGCCAGCAGTTCAACAGGGGCGTCTAACTATGGCTACACCTTC.

CDR3 nucleotide sequence: TGTGCCAGCAGCCAGGGGTTCCCAGAGACCCAGTACTTC. This encodes CASSQGFPETQYF. The gene calls are TRBV7-6 and TRBJ2-5; maybe TRBD1 (6 bases). Germline CDR1 SGHVS, CDR2 FNYEAQ. CDR3 length: 13 amino acids. V was pared by 5 bases and J by 4 bases, with 11 bases between.

This clonotype occurred a few times. The chain recombines TRBV20-1 with TRBJ1-1; no definite D call. In germline, CDR1 is DFQATT, CDR2 SNEGSKA (reference sequence). Trimming took off 3 bases at V and 1 base at J, with 12 bases between the two ends. The CDR3 contains 14 residues. DNA of the CDR3: TGCAGTGCTAGTGGTGCGGGGTCGAACACTGAAGCTTTCTTT. The encoded protein is CSASGAGSNTEAFF.

Only one count was recorded for this clonotype. The CDR3 DNA reads TGTGCCAGCAGCGTAATTAGCGGGGGGGCCCTTGAGACCCAGTACTTC. It translates to CASSVISGGALETQYF. This sequence joins TRBV7-2 and TRBJ2-5; 11 bases line up with TRBD2. Germline-derived CDR1 and CDR2 are SGHTA and FQGNSA. CDR3 length: 16 amino acids. The J segment lost 5 bases and the V segment lost 5 bases, leaving 10 bases of the junction unmatched.

This clonotype has only a few counts. The CDR3: CASSYELESVEQYF. The DNA for the CDR3 is TGCGCCAGCAGCTATGAACTAGAGTCGGTCGAGCAGTACTTC. The gene calls are TRBV5-1 and TRBJ2-7, with D tentatively TRBD2 (5 bases). The CDR3 extends over 14 amino acids. V was trimmed by 3 bases and J by 6 bases, leaving 16 bases between them. Germline V gene lookup returns CDR1 SGHRS and CDR2 YFSETQ.

The chain carries TRBV11-2 and TRBJ2-4; D possibly matches TRBD1 or TRBD2 (5 bases each). Per the germline V gene, CDR1 is SGHAT and CDR2 is FQNNGV. V dropped 0 bases and J dropped 7 bases, with 10 bases sitting between them. The CDR3 contains 14 residues. The CDR3 DNA is TGTGCCAGCAGCTTAGATCTAGCAGGGAACATTCAGTACTTC. This encodes CASSLDLAGNIQYF.

The CDR3 reads CASSYSLGLAGGQETQYF. As DNA, the CDR3 is TGTGCCAGCAGTTACTCCCTCGGGCTAGCGGGGGGACAAGAGACCCAGTACTTC. The gene calls are TRBV6-6 and TRBJ2-5; TRBD2 matches 11 bases. Trimming took 0 bases from V and 2 from J; bases not matched to a gene: 8. The germline V gene encodes CDR1 MNHNY and CDR2 SVGAGI (reference sequence). The CDR3 has 18 amino acids.

The sample holds a few counts of this clonotype. The chain employs TRBV7-9 and TRBJ1-2; no definite D call. This CDR3 contains 13 residues. From germline, CDR1 is SEHNR and CDR2 FQNEAQ (reference sequence). V lost 3 bases, J lost 8 bases, and 13 bases lay in between. The DNA for the CDR3 is TGTGCCAGCAGCTTTTCATCAGGAGGCGGCTACACCTTC. Amino acids: CASSFSSGGGYTF. Full variable domain (missing parts from reference TRBV7-9 and TRBJ1-2): DTGVSQNPRHKITKRGQNVTFRCDPISEHNRLYWYRQTLGQGPEFLTYFQNEAQLEKSRLLSDRFSAERPKGSFSTLEIQRTEQGDSAMYLCASSFSSGGGYTFGSGTRLTVV.

V and J are TRBV27 and TRBJ2-7; D may correspond to TRBD1 or TRBD2 (5 bases each). Germline loops: CDR1 MNHEY, CDR2 SMNVEV (reference sequence). The CDR3 runs to 13 residues. V lost 5 bases to trimming and J lost 2 bases, with 10 bases between them. The CDR3 protein is CASSGDRPYEQYF. For the CDR3, the DNA is TGTGCCAGCAGTGGGGACCGGCCCTACGAGCAGTACTTC.

This sequence joins TRBV10-2 and TRBJ2-7, with a tentative D call TRBD2 (5 bases). The CDR3 is made up of 13 amino acids. The V gene lost 0 bases and the J gene lost 9 bases, with 12 bases spanning the gap. Per the germline V gene, CDR1 is WSHSY and CDR2 is SAAADI. In DNA form, the CDR3 reads TGCGCCAGCAGTGAGTCGCGGGTAACGGGGCAGTACTTC. It specifies CASSESRVTGQYF.

This clonotype was recorded a few times. V usage is TRBV5-1 and J usage is TRBJ1-5; D uncertain. Trimming shortened V by 0 bases and J by 0 bases, and 7 bases separated the two germline ends. This CDR3 comprises 15 residues. CDR1 SGHRS and CDR2 YFSETQ come from the germline V gene. The CDR3 sequence: CASSLEGYSNQPQHF. DNA for the CDR3: TGCGCCAGCAGCTTGGAAGGCTATAGCAATCAGCCCCAGCATTTT.

This sequence joins TRBV6-1 and TRBJ2-1, with TRBD2 as a possible D gene (6 bases). The CDR3 consists of 16 residues. V was shortened by 5 bases and J by 4 bases, with 18 bases between the two germline ends. Germline lookup yields CDR1 MNHNS and CDR2 SASEGT. The chain's CDR3 is CASSPSDGGLYNEQFF. The CDR3 region has the DNA TGTGCCAGCAGTCCCTCGGACGGGGGTCTTTACAATGAGCAGTTCTTC.

Details on this clonotype: The DNA is omitted, as the CDR3 cannot be located on it reliably, and the CDR3 follows TCRdb's listing. This sequence joins TRBV5-4 and TRBJ2-1; the DNA was not compared with TRBD1, the D call given in the table. Germline CDR1 is SGHNT and CDR2 is YYREEE (reference sequence). The CDR3 numbers 12 amino acids, ends counted. The CDR3 is CASSWGQGAEFF.

This chain links TRBV6-1 with TRBJ1-3; D call uncertain. The CDR3 consists of 14 residues. In germline, CDR1 is MNHNS, CDR2 SASEGT. Trimming removed 4 bases from V and 0 bases from J, with 7 bases in between. The CDR3 DNA reads TGTGCCAGCAGTGTGGAGGTCTCTGGAAACACCATATATTTT. Protein product: CASSVEVSGNTIYF.

This chain connects TRBV29-1 to TRBJ2-3; D might be TRBD2 (6 bases). The V and J ends lost 7 bases and 6 bases respectively, with 11 bases between them. Germline V CDR1 and CDR2: SQVTM, ANQGSEA. The CDR3 loop spans 11 amino acids. CDR3 coding DNA: TGCAGCGGCAGCGGAGGGGATACGCAGTATTTT. It translates to CSGSGGDTQYF.